This T cell receptor (beta chain) was observed in a study of blood T cell repertoires in COVID-19. Study background: The samples span acute and convalescent COVID-19 from the United States, Italy and Spain. The analysed material was cDNA or gDNA that came from T cells, B-cell-depleted T cells, or PBMCs.

Per the original methods: By means of reference gene primer amplification, nucleated cell counts were estimated. The method was immunoSEQ multiplex PCR; TCRdb's version includes in-frame clones alone and lacks a portion of them. V and J calls and clone size are as listed in that table; D and trimming were resolved from the DNA. Of more than 95,000 clones listed, roughly nine tenths are singletons. For this clone: Its ends do not fully match the called genes, so a read error is possible.

Sequences were obtained from peripheral blood. This TCR derives from a man in his sixties with acute or convalescent COVID-19.

CDR3 sequence reads: CASSLALPGQGTYEQYF. In nucleotides, the CDR3 is TGTGCCAGCAGCCTAGCCTTACCGGGACAGGGGACCTACGAGCAGTACTTC. The chain couples TRBV11-1 to TRBJ2-7, with 10 positions matching TRBD1. Germline V CDR1 and CDR2: SGHAT, FQDESV (reference sequence). The CDR3 is 17 amino acids.